The T cell receptor beta chain described here comes from a study of CD8 T cells in ankylosing spondylitis. Study-level results: Clones tied to disease were said to be significantly enriched in matched ankylosing spondylitis synovial fluid. Those disease-linked clones were CD8+; they were also relatively rare in peripheral blood.

The CDR3 has 14 amino acids. The germline V gene has CDR1 MDHEN and CDR2 SYDVKM. TCRdb processed the 5' RACE reads anew with MiXCR; each CDR3 protein has one entry. The sample lists 200,000 to 250,000 distinct CDR3 sequences, 10% seen once, with roughly a fifth in the top ten. On this clonotype: Its antigen is unknown. One junction end disagrees with the germline gene, perhaps due to a read error.

The sample comprised blood, either unsorted or a sorted T cell fraction (not recorded which). The rearrangement joins TRBV28 to TRBJ1-6, with TRBD1 matching over 7 bases. The receptor's source is a male donor with ankylosing spondylitis or in good health (not recorded which). The CDR3 protein is CASRDRVGDSPLHF. The CDR3 DNA sequence: TGTGCCAGCAGAGACAGGGTTGGCGATTCCCCCCTCCACTTT.